This TCR beta chain was profiled in a study of T-cell reconstitution after alpha-beta-depleted transplantation in children. Broader study findings: Where alpha-beta T cells came from about two months after transplant was reportedly several hundred expanded graft clones.

Unique molecular identifiers were incorporated into the prepared TCRbeta library. MiXCR, run by TCRdb on the PCR reads, gives a single entry per CDR3 protein. The sample carries about a million distinct CDR3 sequences, under 30% recorded once. Of note for this clonotype: Antigen: not known.

The material was PBMCs, mostly from graft donor cells, obtained 360 days after TCRalphabeta/CD19-depleted stem cell transplant. The source is a boy younger than two who had a stem cell transplant for SCID, so the T cells may come from the graft donor.

The CDR3 loop is CASSFRTGHPDTQYF. The CDR3, as DNA: TGCGCCAGCAGCTTTCGGACAGGGCATCCAGATACGCAGTATTTT. This chain uses TRBV5-1 with TRBJ2-3; TRBD1 agrees at 8 bases. This CDR3 is built from 15 residues. The V segment lost 2 bases and the J segment 4 bases; nucleotides outside the gene matches: 6. In germline, CDR1 is SGHRS, CDR2 YFSETQ.